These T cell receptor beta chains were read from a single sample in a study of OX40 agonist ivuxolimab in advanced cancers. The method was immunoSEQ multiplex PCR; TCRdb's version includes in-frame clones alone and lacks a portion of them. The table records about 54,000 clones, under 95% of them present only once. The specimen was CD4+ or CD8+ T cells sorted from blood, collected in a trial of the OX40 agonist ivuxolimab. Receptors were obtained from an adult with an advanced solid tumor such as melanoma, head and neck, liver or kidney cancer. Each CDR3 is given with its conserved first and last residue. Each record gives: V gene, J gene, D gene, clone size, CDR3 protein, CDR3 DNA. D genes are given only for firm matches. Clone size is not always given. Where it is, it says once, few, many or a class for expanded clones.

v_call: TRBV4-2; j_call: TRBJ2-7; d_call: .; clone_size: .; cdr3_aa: CASSQDNEQYF; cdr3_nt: TGTGCCAGCAGCCAAGATAACGAGCAGTACTTC
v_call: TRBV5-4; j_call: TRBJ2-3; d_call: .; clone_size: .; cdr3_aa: CASSFTGSNTDTQYF; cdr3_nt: TGTGCCAGCAGCTTCACCGGGAGTAACACAGATACGCAGTATTTT
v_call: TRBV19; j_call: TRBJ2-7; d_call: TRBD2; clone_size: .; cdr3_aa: CASSIGAGGNEQYF; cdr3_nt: TGTGCCAGTAGTATAGGGGCCGGGGGGAACGAGCAGTACTTC
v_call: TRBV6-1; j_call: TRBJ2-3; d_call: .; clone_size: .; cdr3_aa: CASSVTGGSTDTQYF; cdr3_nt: TGTGCCAGCAGTGTGACAGGTGGCAGCACAGATACGCAGTATTTT
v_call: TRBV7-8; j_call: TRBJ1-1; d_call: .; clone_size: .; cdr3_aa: CASSLEVVRSGDTEAFF; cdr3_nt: TGTGCCAGCAGCTTAGAAGTGGTCCGTTCGGGGGACACTGAAGCTTTCTTT
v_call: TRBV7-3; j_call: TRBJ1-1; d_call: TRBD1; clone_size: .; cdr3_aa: CASSLGSGTGSPEAFF; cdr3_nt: TGTGCCAGCAGCTTAGGCTCCGGGACAGGGTCTCCTGAAGCTTTCTTT
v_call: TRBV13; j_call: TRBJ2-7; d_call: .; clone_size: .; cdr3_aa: CASSFGSGSYEQYF; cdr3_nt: TGTGCCAGCAGCTTCGGTAGCGGCTCCTACGAGCAGTACTTC
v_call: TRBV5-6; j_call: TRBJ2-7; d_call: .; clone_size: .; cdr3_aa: CASSLYRLVGNFYEQYF; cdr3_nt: TGTGCCAGCAGCTTATACCGTTTGGTCGGTAATTTCTACGAGCAGTACTTC
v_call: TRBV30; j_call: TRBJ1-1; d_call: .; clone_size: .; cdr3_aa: CAVDSRFEAFF; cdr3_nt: TGTGCCGTGGACAGTAGGTTTGAAGCTTTCTTT
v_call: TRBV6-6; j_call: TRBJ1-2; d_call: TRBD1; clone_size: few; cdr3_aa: CASSYSPQGYGYTF; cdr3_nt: TGTGCCAGCAGTTACTCGCCACAGGGGTATGGCTACACCTTC
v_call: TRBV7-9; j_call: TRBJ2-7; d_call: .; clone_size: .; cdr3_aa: CASGGLTYEQYF; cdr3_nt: TGTGCCAGCGGAGGCTTGACCTACGAGCAGTACTTC
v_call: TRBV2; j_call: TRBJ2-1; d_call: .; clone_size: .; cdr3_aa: CASVLPSSYNEQFF; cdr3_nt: TGTGCCAGCGTCCTTCCGAGCTCCTACAATGAGCAGTTCTTC
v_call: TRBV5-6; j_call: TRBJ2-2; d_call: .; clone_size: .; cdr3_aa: CASSFGLATGELFF; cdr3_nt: TGTGCCAGCAGCTTCGGGCTAGCGACCGGGGAGCTGTTTTTT
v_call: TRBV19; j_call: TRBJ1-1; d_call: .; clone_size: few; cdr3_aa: CASDPSTGTNNEAFF; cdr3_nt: TGTGCCAGTGATCCCTCCACAGGGACGAACAATGAAGCTTTCTTT
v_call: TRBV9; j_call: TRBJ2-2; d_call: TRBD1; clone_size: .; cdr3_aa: CASSFTGDDGELFF; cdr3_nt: TGTGCCAGCAGCTTTACAGGGGACGACGGGGAGCTGTTTTTT
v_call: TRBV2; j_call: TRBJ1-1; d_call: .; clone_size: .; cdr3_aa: CASSEAEGEGTEAFF; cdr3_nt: TGTGCCAGCAGTGAAGCGGAGGGGGAGGGCACTGAAGCTTTCTTT
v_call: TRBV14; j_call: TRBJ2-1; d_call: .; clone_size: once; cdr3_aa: CASSQERLGNEQFF; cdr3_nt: TGTGCCAGCAGCCAAGAGAGGCTCGGAAATGAGCAGTTCTTC
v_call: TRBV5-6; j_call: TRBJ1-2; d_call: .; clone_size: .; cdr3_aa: CASSEKPFRPYNYGYTF; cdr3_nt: TGTGCCAGCAGCGAGAAACCATTTCGACCCTACAACTATGGCTACACCTTC
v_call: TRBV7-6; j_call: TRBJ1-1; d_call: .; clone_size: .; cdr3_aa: CASSTYRENTEAFF; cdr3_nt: TGTGCCAGCAGCACCTACAGGGAGAACACTGAAGCTTTCTTT
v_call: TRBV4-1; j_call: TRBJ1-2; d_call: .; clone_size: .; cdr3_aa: CASSQGTAYNYGYTF; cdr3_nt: TGCGCCAGCAGCCAAGGGACAGCCTATAACTATGGCTACACCTTC
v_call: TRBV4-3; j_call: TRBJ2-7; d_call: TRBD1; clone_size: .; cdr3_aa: CASSRGQGLSYEQYF; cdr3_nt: TGCGCCAGCAGCCGTGGACAGGGTCTCTCCTACGAGCAGTACTTC
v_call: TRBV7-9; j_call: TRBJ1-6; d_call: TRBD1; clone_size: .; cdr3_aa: CASSSPTGLDSPLHF; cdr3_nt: TGTGCCAGCAGCTCCCCGACAGGGTTGGATTCACCCCTCCACTTT
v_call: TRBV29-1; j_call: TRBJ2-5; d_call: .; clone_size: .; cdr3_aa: CSVEDRYQETQYF; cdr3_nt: TGCAGCGTTGAAGATAGGTACCAAGAGACCCAGTACTTC
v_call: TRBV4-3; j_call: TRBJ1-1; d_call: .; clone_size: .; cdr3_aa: CASSQATQLSNTEAFF; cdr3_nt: TGCGCCAGCAGCCAAGCCACTCAGCTATCGAACACTGAAGCTTTCTTT
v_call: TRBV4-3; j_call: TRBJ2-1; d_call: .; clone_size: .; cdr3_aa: CASSLFPANPPEQFF; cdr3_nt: TGCGCCAGCAGCCTCTTCCCAGCGAATCCGCCTGAGCAGTTCTTC
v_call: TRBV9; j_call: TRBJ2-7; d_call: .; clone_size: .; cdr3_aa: CASSVDEAYEQYF; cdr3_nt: TGTGCCAGCAGCGTAGATGAAGCCTACGAGCAGTACTTC
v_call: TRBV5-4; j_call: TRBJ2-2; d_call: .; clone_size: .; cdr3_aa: CASSLPGSTGELFF; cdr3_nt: TGTGCCAGCAGCTTGCCGGGGTCGACCGGGGAGCTGTTTTTT
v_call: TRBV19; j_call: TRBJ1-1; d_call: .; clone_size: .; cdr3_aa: CASSIEGNTEAFF; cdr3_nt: TGTGCCAGTAGTATAGAAGGGAACACTGAAGCTTTCTTT
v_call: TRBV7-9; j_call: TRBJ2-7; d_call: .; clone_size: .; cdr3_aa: CASSFLAYEQYF; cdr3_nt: TGTGCCAGCAGCTTTCTAGCGTACGAGCAGTACTTC
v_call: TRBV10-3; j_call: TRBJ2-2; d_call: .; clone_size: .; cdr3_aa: CAISEEGFGELFF; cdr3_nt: TGTGCCATCAGTGAGGAGGGGTTCGGGGAGCTGTTTTTT
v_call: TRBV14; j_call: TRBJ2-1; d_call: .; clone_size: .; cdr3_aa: CASSPLSGLLYNEQFF; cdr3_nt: TGTGCCAGCAGCCCGCTCTCCGGACTATTATACAATGAGCAGTTCTTC
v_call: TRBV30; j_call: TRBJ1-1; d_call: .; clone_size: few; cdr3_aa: CAWSVLQVEAFF; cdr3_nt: TGTGCCTGGAGTGTACTTCAGGTCGAAGCTTTCTTT